This is a list of T cell receptor beta chains from one sample in a study of T cell changes during pregnancy in multiple sclerosis. Profiling relied on immunoSEQ multiplex PCR, and the TCRdb table lists in-frame clones only, not all of them. The sample includes 35,000 or so clones, 93% of them seen just once. The material was CD4+ T cells from peripheral blood mononuclear cells, obtained in the first trimester of pregnancy. The receptors stem from a female donor with multiple sclerosis, enrolled in a pregnancy study. The CDR3 runs from the conserved cysteine through the conserved F or W. The D gene is left open where the match is weak. The size field is filled for only some rows; it gives once, few, many or a size class.

CASSVLGGGNTEAFF	TGTGCCAGCAGCGTATTGGGTGGAGGGAACACTGAAGCTTTCTTT	.	TRBJ1-1	TRBV9	.
CASSLETGGWADTQYF	TGCGCCAGCAGCTTGGAGACAGGGGGCTGGGCAGATACGCAGTATTTT	TRBD1	TRBJ2-3	TRBV5-1	.
CASRGTSGGADTQYF	TGTGCCAGCCGAGGGACTAGCGGGGGGGCAGATACGCAGTATTTT	TRBD2	TRBJ2-3	TRBV2	.
CASSLPLAGTPYNEQFF	TGCGCCAGCAGCTTGCCACTAGCGGGGACCCCCTACAATGAGCAGTTCTTC	TRBD2	TRBJ2-1	TRBV5-1	.
CASSPRQESSYEQYF	TGTGCCAGCTCACCACGACAGGAGAGCTCCTACGAGCAGTACTTC	.	TRBJ2-7	TRBV18	.
CASSPGTGHSPLHF	TGTGCCAGCAGCCCCGGGACAGGGCACTCACCCCTCCACTTT	TRBD1	TRBJ1-6	TRBV11-1	few
CASRDSGGLYNEQFF	TGTGCCAGCAGGGATAGCGGGGGGCTCTACAATGAGCAGTTCTTC	TRBD2	TRBJ2-1	TRBV2	.
CASSWGTSGATADTQYF	TGCGCCAGCAGCTGGGGGACTAGCGGGGCCACCGCAGATACGCAGTATTTT	TRBD2	TRBJ2-3	TRBV5-1	.
CASSLQQGTGYTF	TGTGCCAGCAGCTTACAACAGGGAACTGGCTACACCTTC	.	TRBJ1-2	TRBV11-2	.
CATLAGRNYEQYF	TGTGCCACCCTAGCGGGACGGAACTACGAGCAGTACTTC	TRBD2	TRBJ2-7	TRBV28	.
CASRSGFEQFF	TGTGCCAGCAGGTCAGGGTTTGAGCAGTTCTTC	.	TRBJ2-1	TRBV2	.
CASSQVGGRADTQYF	TGTGCCAGCAGCCAAGTGGGGGGGAGGGCAGATACGCAGTATTTT	TRBD2	TRBJ2-3	TRBV4-2	.
CASSPKGSGGGIGEQYF	TGTGCCAGCTCACCTAAGGGTTCTGGGGGAGGAATAGGTGAGCAGTACTTC	.	TRBJ2-7	TRBV18	.
CASGTAVRPQYF	TGTGCCAGCGGGACAGCCGTGAGACCCCAGTACTTC	TRBD1	TRBJ2-5	TRBV6-6	.
CASSPDRGNTGELFF	TGTGCCAGCAGTCCCGACAGGGGGAACACCGGGGAGCTGTTTTTT	TRBD1	TRBJ2-2	TRBV6-6	.
CASSLGGQGATEAFF	TGTGCCAGCAGCTTGGGGGGACAGGGGGCTACTGAAGCTTTCTTT	TRBD1	TRBJ1-1	TRBV5-8	.
CASKIRRASPNEKLFF	TGTGCCAGCAAGATTAGGAGGGCTTCGCCTAATGAAAAACTGTTTTTT	.	TRBJ1-4	TRBV9	.
CASSQRTGSSYNSPLHF	TGCGCCAGCAGCCAAAGGACGGGGAGCTCCTATAATTCACCCCTCCACTTT	.	TRBJ1-6	TRBV4-3	.
CASSLTLGAQYF	TGTGCCAGCAGCTTGACTCTTGGAGCGCAGTATTTT	.	TRBJ2-3	TRBV7-8	.
CASSVGLAGTQETQYF	TGTGCCAGCAGTGTCGGGCTAGCGGGTACCCAAGAGACCCAGTACTTC	TRBD2	TRBJ2-5	TRBV2	.
CASSLAGTEVFF	TGTGCCAGCAGCTTAGCGGGGACTGAAGTTTTCTTT	.	TRBJ1-1	TRBV11-2	.
CASTSWSREDTEAFF	TGTGCCAGCACTTCGTGGTCCAGGGAAGACACTGAAGCTTTCTTT	.	TRBJ1-1	TRBV28	.
CASSQYNQGASYNEQFF	TGCGCCAGCAGCCAATACAACCAGGGGGCGAGCTACAATGAGCAGTTCTTC	TRBD1	TRBJ2-1	TRBV4-3	.
CASSFLPQGAGEQYF	TGTGCCAGCAGTTTCCTCCCACAGGGGGCGGGCGAGCAGTACTTC	TRBD1	TRBJ2-7	TRBV28	.
CASTGFNYGYTF	TGTGCCAGTACAGGGTTTAACTATGGCTACACCTTC	.	TRBJ1-2	TRBV19	.
CAWSGPGQSHSGANVLTF	TGTGCCTGGAGCGGACCGGGACAGTCTCACTCTGGGGCCAACGTCCTGACTTTC	TRBD1	TRBJ2-6	TRBV30	.
CASGAEYTDTQYF	TGCGCCAGCGGGGCTGAATATACAGATACGCAGTATTTT	.	TRBJ2-3	TRBV5-1	.
CASSPTSGSYNEQFF	TGTGCCAGCAGTCCCACTAGCGGGTCCTACAATGAGCAGTTCTTC	TRBD2	TRBJ2-1	TRBV5-4	once
CASSLNRGPYNEQFF	TGTGCCAGCAGCTTAAACAGGGGGCCCTACAATGAGCAGTTCTTC	TRBD1	TRBJ2-1	TRBV7-6	.
CASGSTFMNTEAFF	TGTGCCAGCGGATCGACATTCATGAACACTGAAGCTTTCTTT	.	TRBJ1-1	TRBV6-5	.
CASSSATTSGSYEQYF	TGTGCCAGCAGCTCCGCTACAACTAGCGGGAGCTACGAGCAGTACTTC	TRBD2	TRBJ2-7	TRBV7-9	once
CASSLGTGSSEQYF	TGTGCCAGCAGCTTGGGGACAGGGAGCAGCGAGCAGTACTTC	TRBD1	TRBJ2-7	TRBV7-2	.
CASSATLGLAGTYEQYF	TGTGCCAGCAGCGCAACCCTGGGACTAGCGGGAACCTACGAGCAGTACTTC	TRBD2	TRBJ2-7	TRBV9	.
CASSLGVGPPGSYEQYF	TGTGCCAGCAGCTTAGGCGTGGGGCCCCCCGGCTCCTACGAGCAGTACTTC	.	TRBJ2-7	TRBV13	.
CASSLALAHIGRDTGELFF	TGCGCCAGCAGCTTGGCCCTAGCCCATATAGGTAGAGACACCGGGGAGCTGTTTTTT	.	TRBJ2-2	TRBV5-1	.
CASSPGTAHSPQPQHF	TGCGCCAGCAGCCCAGGGACTGCCCATAGCCCTCAGCCCCAGCATTTT	.	TRBJ1-5	TRBV5-1	.
CASSPAGTYSSYEQYF	TGTGCCAGCAGCCCGGCCGGGACTTATAGCTCCTACGAGCAGTACTTC	.	TRBJ2-7	TRBV7-8	.
CASSLGGLMVDEQFF	TGTGCCAGCAGCTTGGGAGGTTTGATGGTAGATGAGCAGTTCTTC	.	TRBJ2-1	TRBV7-3	.
CASKSTLSFGNTIYF	TGTGCCAGCAAGTCCACTTTATCCTTTGGAAACACCATATATTTT	.	TRBJ1-3	TRBV19	.
CASSIVGTAYTF	TGTGCCAGTAGTATAGTGGGCACAGCTTACACCTTC	.	TRBJ1-2	TRBV19	.
CASSTPGNQETQYF	TGTGCCAGTAGTACCCCGGGAAATCAAGAGACCCAGTACTTC	.	TRBJ2-5	TRBV19	.
CASSKQYNEQFF	TGTGCCAGCAGTAAACAGTACAATGAGCAGTTCTTC	.	TRBJ2-1	TRBV28	.
CSGRSGTQYF	TGCAGCGGGCGGAGTGGGACCCAGTACTTC	.	TRBJ2-5	TRBV29-1	.
CASSLGGAGTSGTQYF	TGTGCCAGCAGCTTAGGGGGTGCGGGAACCTCCGGTACGCAGTATTTT	.	TRBJ2-3	TRBV11-2	.
CASSPRQVTGELFF	TGTGCCAGCTCACCCAGACAGGTCACCGGGGAGCTGTTTTTT	.	TRBJ2-2	TRBV18	.
CASSEAGLGDNEQFF	TGTGCCAGCAGTGAGGCGGGACTAGGGGATAATGAGCAGTTCTTC	TRBD2	TRBJ2-1	TRBV25-1	.